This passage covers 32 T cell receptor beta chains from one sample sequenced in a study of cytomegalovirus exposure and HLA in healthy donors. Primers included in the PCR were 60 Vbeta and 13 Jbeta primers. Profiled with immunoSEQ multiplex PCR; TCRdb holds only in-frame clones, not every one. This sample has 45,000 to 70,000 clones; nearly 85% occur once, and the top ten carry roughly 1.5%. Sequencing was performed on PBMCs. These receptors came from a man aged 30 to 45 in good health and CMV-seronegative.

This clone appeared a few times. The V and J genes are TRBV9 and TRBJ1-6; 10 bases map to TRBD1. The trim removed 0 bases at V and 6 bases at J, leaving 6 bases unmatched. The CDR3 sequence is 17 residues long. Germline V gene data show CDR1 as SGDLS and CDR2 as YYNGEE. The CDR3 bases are TGTGCCAGCAGCGTAGATGGGACAGGGGACTTTAATTCACCCCTCCACTTT. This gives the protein CASSVDGTGDFNSPLHF.

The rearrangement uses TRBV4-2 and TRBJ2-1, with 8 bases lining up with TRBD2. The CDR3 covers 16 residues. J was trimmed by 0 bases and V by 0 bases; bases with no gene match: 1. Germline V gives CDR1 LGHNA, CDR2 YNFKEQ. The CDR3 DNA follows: TGTGCCAGCAGCCAAGAGGGGACTAGCTCCTACAATGAGCAGTTCTTC. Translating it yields CASSQEGTSSYNEQFF.

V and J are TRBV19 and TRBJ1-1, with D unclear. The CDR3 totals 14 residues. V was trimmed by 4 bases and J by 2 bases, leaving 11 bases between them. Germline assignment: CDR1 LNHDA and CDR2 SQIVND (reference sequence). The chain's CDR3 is CASSTQTPNTEAFF. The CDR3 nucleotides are TGTGCCAGTAGTACTCAGACACCCAACACTGAAGCTTTCTTT.

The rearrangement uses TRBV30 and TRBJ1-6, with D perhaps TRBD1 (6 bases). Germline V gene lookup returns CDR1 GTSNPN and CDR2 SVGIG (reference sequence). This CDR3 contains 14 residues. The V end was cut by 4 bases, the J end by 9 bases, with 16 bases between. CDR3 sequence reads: CAWIGAGAGSPLHF. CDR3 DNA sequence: TGTGCCTGGATTGGGGCGGGGGCCGGTTCACCCCTCCACTTT. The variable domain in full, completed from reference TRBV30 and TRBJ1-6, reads SQTIHQWPATLVQPVGSPLSLECTVEGTSNPNLYWYRQAAGRGLQLLFYSVGIGQISSEVPQNLSASRPQDRQFILSSKKLLLSDSGFYLCAWIGAGAGSPLHFGNGTRLTVT.

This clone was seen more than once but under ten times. CDR3 protein: CASSLYLGGANTGELFF. In nucleotides, the CDR3 is TGTGCCAGCAGCTTGTATTTAGGGGGCGCAAACACCGGGGAGCTGTTTTTT. The gene calls are TRBV5-4 and TRBJ2-2; 7 bases are shared with TRBD1. CDR3 length equals 17 residues. Germline CDR1 reads SGHNT; CDR2 reads YYREEE (reference sequence). V was pared by 1 base and J by 2 bases, with 8 bases of the junction left unmatched.

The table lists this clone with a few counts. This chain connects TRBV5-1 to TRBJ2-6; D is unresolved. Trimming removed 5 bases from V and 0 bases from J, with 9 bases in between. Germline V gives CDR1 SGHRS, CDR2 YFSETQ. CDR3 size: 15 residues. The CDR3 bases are TGCGCCAGCAGGGTCGCCTACTCTGGGGCCAACGTCCTGACTTTC. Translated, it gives CASRVAYSGANVLTF.

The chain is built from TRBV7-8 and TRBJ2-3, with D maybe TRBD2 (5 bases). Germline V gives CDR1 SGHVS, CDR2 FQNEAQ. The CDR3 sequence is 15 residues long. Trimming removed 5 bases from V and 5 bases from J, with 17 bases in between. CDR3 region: CASSPWERREDTQYF. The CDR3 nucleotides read TGTGCCAGCAGCCCTTGGGAGCGGCGTGAAGATACGCAGTATTTT.

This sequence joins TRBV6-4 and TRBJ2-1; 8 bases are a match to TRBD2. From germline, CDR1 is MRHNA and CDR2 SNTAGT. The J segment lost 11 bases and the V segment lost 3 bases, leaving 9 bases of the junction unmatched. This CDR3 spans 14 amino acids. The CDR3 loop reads CASSEGLAALQQFF. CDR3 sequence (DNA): TGTGCCAGCAGTGAAGGACTAGCAGCCCTTCAGCAGTTCTTC.

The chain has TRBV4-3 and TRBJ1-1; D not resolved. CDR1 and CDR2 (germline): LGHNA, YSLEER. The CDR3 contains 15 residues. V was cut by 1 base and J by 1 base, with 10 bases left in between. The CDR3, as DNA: TGCGCCAGCAGCCAAGGTGTTTGGCAGAACACTGAAGCTTTCTTT. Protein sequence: CASSQGVWQNTEAFF.

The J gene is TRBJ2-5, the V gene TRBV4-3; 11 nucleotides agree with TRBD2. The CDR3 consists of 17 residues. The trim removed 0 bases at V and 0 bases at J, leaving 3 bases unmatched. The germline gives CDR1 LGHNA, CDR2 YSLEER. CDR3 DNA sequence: TGCGCCAGCAGCCAAGATCCTAGCGGGGGGTACCAAGAGACCCAGTACTTC. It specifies CASSQDPSGGYQETQYF.

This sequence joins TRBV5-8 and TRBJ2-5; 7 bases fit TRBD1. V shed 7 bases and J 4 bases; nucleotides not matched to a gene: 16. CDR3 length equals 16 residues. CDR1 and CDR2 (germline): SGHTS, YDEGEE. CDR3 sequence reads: CASAPGQRTLGETQYF. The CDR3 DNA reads TGTGCCAGCGCTCCGGGACAGCGGACATTGGGAGAGACCCAGTACTTC. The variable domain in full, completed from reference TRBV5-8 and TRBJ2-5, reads EAGVTQSPTHLIKTRGQQATLRCSPISGHTSVYWYQQALGLGLQFLLWYDEGEERNRGNFPPRFSGRQFPNYSSELNVNALELEDSALYLCASAPGQRTLGETQYFGPGTRLLVL.

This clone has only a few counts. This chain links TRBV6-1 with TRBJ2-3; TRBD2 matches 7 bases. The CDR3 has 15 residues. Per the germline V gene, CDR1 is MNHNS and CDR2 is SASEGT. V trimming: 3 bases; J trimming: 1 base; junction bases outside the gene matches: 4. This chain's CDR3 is CASSDKGRGTDTQYF. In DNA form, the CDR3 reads TGTGCCAGCAGTGATAAGGGGAGGGGCACAGATACGCAGTATTTT.

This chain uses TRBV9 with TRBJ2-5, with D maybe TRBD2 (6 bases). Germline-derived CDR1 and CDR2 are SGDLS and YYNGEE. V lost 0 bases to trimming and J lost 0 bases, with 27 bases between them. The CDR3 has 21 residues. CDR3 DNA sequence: TGTGCCAGCAGCGTAGGGTTGGTGAGTGACTTGGCGGGGAGGTACCAAGAGACCCAGTACTTC. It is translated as CASSVGLVSDLAGRYQETQYF.

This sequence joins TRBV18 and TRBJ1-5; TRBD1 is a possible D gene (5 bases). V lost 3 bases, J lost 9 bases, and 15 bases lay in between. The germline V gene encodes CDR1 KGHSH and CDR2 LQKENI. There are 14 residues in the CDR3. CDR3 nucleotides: TGTGCCAGCTCACCCCCGGGACTCCTTGGGCCCCAGCATTTT. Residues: CASSPPGLLGPQHF.

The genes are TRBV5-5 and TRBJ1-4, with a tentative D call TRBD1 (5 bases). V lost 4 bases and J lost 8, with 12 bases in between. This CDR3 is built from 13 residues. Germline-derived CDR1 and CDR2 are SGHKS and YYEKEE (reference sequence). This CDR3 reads CASSPGLWEKLFF. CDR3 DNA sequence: TGTGCCAGCAGCCCGGGACTTTGGGAAAAACTGTTTTTT.

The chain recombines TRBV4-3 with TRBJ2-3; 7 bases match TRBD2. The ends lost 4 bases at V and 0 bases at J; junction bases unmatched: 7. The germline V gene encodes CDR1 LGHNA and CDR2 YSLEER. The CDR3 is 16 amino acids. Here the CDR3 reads CASSLGGAGSTDTQYF. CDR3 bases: TGCGCCAGCAGCCTGGGGGGAGCGGGGAGCACAGATACGCAGTATTTT.

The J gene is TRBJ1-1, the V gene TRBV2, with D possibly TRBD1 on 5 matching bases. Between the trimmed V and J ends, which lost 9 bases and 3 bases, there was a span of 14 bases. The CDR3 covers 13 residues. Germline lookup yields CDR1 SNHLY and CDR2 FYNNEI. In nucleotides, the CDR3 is TGTGCCAGGAAAATAGGGGAGGACACTGAAGCTTTCTTT. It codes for CARKIGEDTEAFF.

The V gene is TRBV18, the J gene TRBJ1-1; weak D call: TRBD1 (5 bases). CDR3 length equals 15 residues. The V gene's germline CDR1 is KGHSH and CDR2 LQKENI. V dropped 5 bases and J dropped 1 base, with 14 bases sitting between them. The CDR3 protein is CASSSKAGQNTEAFF. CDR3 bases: TGTGCCAGCTCATCCAAAGCAGGGCAGAACACTGAAGCTTTCTTT.

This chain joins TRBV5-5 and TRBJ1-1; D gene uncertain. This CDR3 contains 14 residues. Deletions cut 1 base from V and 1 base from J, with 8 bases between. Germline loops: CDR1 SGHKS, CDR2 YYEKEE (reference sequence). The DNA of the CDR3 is TGTGCCAGCAGCTTGCGGGTTACGAACACTGAAGCTTTCTTT. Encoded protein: CASSLRVTNTEAFF.

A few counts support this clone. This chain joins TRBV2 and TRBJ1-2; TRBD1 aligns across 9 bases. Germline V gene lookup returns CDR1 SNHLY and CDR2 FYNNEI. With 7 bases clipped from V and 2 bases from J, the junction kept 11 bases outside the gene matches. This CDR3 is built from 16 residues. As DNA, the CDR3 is TGTGCCAGCACCCCGGGACAGGGTTTTTGGAACTATGGCTACACCTTC. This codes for CASTPGQGFWNYGYTF.

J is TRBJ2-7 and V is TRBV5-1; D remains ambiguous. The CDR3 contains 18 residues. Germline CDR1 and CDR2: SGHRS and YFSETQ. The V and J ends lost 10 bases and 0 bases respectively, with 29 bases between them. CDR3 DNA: TGCGCCCTACCCAACCATTCACTGTGCGTTGAGAGCTCCTACGAGCAGTACTTC. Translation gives CALPNHSLCVESSYEQYF.

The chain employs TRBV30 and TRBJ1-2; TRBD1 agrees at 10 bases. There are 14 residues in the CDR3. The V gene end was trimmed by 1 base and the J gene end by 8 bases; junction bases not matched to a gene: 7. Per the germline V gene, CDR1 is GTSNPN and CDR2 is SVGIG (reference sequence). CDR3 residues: CAWSDLDRGDGYTF. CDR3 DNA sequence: TGTGCCTGGAGTGACTTGGACAGGGGGGACGGCTACACCTTC.

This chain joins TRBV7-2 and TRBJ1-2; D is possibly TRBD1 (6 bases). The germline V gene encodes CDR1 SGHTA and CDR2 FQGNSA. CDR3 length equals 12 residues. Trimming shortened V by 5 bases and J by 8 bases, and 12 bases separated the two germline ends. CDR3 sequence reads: CASSPQGGGYTF. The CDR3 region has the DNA TGTGCCAGCAGCCCACAGGGTGGAGGCTACACCTTC.

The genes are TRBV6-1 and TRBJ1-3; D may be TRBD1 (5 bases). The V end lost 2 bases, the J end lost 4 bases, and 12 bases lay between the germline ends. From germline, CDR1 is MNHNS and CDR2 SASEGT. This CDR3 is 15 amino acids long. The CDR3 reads CASSESLEGGNTIYF. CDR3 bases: TGTGCCAGCAGTGAATCCTTGGAGGGGGGAAACACCATATATTTT.

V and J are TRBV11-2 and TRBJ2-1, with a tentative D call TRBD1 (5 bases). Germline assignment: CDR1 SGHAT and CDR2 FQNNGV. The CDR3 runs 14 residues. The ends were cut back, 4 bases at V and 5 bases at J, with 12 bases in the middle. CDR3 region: CASSSDRINNEQFF. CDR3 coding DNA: TGTGCCAGCAGCTCCGACAGAATAAACAATGAGCAGTTCTTC.

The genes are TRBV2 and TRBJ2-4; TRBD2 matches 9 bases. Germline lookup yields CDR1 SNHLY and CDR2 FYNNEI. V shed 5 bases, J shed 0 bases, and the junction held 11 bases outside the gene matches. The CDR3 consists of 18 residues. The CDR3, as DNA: TGTGCCAGCAGTCACGGACTAGCGAGAACCGTAGCCAAAAACATTCAGTACTTC. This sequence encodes CASSHGLARTVAKNIQYF. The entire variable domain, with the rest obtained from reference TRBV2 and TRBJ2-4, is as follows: EPEVTQTPSHQVTQMGQEVILRCVPISNHLYFYWYRQILGQKVEFLVSFYNNEISEKSEIFDDQFSVERPDGSNFTLKIRSTKLEDSAMYFCASSHGLARTVAKNIQYFGAGTRLSVL.

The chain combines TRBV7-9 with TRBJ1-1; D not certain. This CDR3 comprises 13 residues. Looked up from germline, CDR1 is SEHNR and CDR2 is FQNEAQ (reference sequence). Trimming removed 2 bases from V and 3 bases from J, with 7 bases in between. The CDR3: CASSLNRDTEAFF. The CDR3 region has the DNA TGTGCCAGCAGCTTAAACCGAGACACTGAAGCTTTCTTT.

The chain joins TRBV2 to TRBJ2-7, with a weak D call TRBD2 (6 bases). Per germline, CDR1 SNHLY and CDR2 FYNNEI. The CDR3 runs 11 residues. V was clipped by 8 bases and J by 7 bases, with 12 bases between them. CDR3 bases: TGTGCCAGCTCGGCAGGGAGGGAGCAGTACTTC. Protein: CASSAGREQYF.

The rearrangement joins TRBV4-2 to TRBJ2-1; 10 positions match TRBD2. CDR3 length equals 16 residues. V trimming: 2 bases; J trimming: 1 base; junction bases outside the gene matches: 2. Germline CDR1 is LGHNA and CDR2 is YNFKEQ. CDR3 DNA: TGTGCCAGCAGCCAATTGACTAGCGGGTCCTACAATGAGCAGTTCTTC. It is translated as CASSQLTSGSYNEQFF.

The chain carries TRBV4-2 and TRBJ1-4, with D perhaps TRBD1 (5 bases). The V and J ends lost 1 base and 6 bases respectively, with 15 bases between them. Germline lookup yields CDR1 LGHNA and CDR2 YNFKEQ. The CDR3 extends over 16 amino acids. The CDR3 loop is CASSQGLRGGDEKLFF. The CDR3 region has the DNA TGTGCCAGCAGCCAAGGGTTAAGGGGCGGAGATGAAAAACTGTTTTTT.

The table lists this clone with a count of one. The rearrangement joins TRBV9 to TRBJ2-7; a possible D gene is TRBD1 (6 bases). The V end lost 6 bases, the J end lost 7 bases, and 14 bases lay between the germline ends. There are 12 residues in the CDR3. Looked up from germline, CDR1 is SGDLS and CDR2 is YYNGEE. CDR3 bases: TGTGCCAGCAAAACCCACAGGGAAGAGCAGTACTTC. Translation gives CASKTHREEQYF.

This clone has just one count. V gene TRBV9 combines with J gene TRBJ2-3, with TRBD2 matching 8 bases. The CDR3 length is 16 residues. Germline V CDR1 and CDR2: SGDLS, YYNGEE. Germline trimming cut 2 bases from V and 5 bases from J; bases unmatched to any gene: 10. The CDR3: CASSVLSGSGGDTQYF. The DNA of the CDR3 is TGTGCCAGCAGCGTTCTAAGCGGGAGCGGGGGAGATACGCAGTATTTT. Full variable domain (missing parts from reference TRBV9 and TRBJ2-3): DSGVTQTPKHLITATGQRVTLRCSPRSGDLSVYWYQQSLDQGLQFLIQYYNGEERAKGNILERFSAQQFPDLHSELNLSSLELGDSALYFCASSVLSGSGGDTQYFGPGTRLTVL.